Below, 28 T cell receptor beta chains from the same sample are listed, as sequenced in a study of beta chain features in type 1 diabetes. Study conclusions and caveats: TCRB CDR3s were moderately but significantly shorter in Type 1 diabetes patients in all four CD4+ subsets.

Their antigens are not known. The sequenced template was cDNA made from the entire isolated RNA. The method was immunoSEQ multiplex PCR; TCRdb's version includes in-frame clones alone and lacks a portion of them. The profile shows some 640,000 clones, over 11% of them singletons. Sequencing was carried out using naive CD4+ T cells from blood. The origin of the receptors is a man between 18 and 35 years old with type 1 diabetes.

This clone was counted only a few times. The chain is built from TRBV2 and TRBJ2-5; TRBD2 matches 10 bases. Germline V CDR1 and CDR2: SNHLY, FYNNEI. The J segment lost 2 bases and the V segment lost 3 bases, leaving 3 bases of the junction unmatched. The CDR3 runs to 15 residues. CDR3 DNA sequence: TGTGCCAGCAGTGAGACTAGCGGGTTGCAAGAGACCCAGTACTTC. Translated: CASSETSGLQETQYF.

The table lists this clone with a few counts. V gene TRBV28 combines with J gene TRBJ1-3; D may be TRBD1 (5 bases). The CDR3 is 13 amino acids. V was pared by 5 bases and J by 3 bases, with 8 bases between. Germline CDR1 is MDHEN and CDR2 is SYDVKM. The CDR3 DNA reads TGTGCCAGCAGTCGGGACGGTGGAAACACCATATATTTT. It codes for CASSRDGGNTIYF.

The rearrangement joins TRBV7-9 to TRBJ2-5, with D unresolved. This CDR3 contains 14 residues. Trimming took 2 bases from V and 1 from J, leaving 8 bases between them. CDR1 is SEHNR and CDR2 is FQNEAQ in the germline V gene (reference sequence). As DNA, the CDR3 is TGTGCCAGCAGCTTAAGCCTACCCCAAGAGACCCAGTACTTC. Its protein is CASSLSLPQETQYF.

This clone came up a few times. The chain links TRBV30 to TRBJ2-1; D call uncertain. The CDR3 loop spans 12 amino acids. V dropped 7 bases and J dropped 1 base, with 8 bases sitting between them. The germline gives CDR1 GTSNPN, CDR2 SVGIG (reference sequence). CDR3 DNA sequence: TGTGCCTTACAGCAATCCTACAATGAGCAGTTCTTC. Protein: CALQQSYNEQFF.

This clone appeared a few times. The CDR3 reads CASSQQTRGTDTQYF. In DNA form, the CDR3 reads TGCGCCAGCAGCCAGCAGACTAGAGGCACAGATACGCAGTATTTT. This rearrangement joins TRBV4-3 to TRBJ2-3; TRBD2 is a possible D gene (6 bases). CDR3 length: 15 amino acids. Trimming removed 3 bases from V and 1 base from J, with 11 bases in between. Germline V gene data show CDR1 as LGHNA and CDR2 as YSLEER.

The chain links TRBV5-4 to TRBJ2-5; TRBD1 matches 10 bases. The germline gives CDR1 SGHNT, CDR2 YYREEE (reference sequence). With V trimmed by 3 bases and J by 1 base, 3 bases remained unmatched. This CDR3 has 15 residues. CDR3 sequence reads: CASSSRDRGQETQYF. CDR3 nucleotide sequence: TGTGCCAGCAGCTCCCGGGACAGGGGCCAAGAGACCCAGTACTTC.

This chain uses TRBV4-1 with TRBJ2-5; D remains ambiguous. Germline assignment: CDR1 MGHRA and CDR2 YSYEKL. This CDR3 region has 15 residues. The V gene lost 1 base and the J gene lost 5 bases, with 14 bases spanning the gap. CDR3: CASSQGVIRPETQYF. In DNA, the CDR3 is TGCGCCAGCAGCCAAGGGGTTATCCGCCCGGAGACCCAGTACTTC.

This clone appeared a few times. The V call is TRBV30, the J call TRBJ2-7, with D perhaps matching TRBD1 (7 bases). CDR1 and CDR2 from the germline V gene are GTSNPN and SVGIG (reference sequence). CDR3 length: 13 amino acids. Deletions cut 4 bases from V and 3 bases from J, with 13 bases between. The CDR3, as DNA: TGTGCCTGGAACAGACAGGGAGGCTACGAGCAGTACTTC. This encodes CAWNRQGGYEQYF.

J is TRBJ1-1 and V is TRBV18; 7 nucleotides agree with TRBD1. The V segment lost 5 bases and the J segment 0 bases; nucleotides outside the gene matches: 9. The CDR3 spans 16 residues. Germline CDR1 reads KGHSH; CDR2 reads LQKENI. CDR3 bases: TGTGCCAGCTCATCAGGGACAGCTATATTGAACACTGAAGCTTTCTTT. It specifies CASSSGTAILNTEAFF. Based on the CDR3 plus reference TRBV18 and TRBJ1-1, the full variable domain is NAGVMQNPRHLVRRRGQEARLRCSPMKGHSHVYWYRQLPEEGLKFMVYLQKENIIDESGMPKERFSAEFPKEGPSILRIQQVVRGDSAAYFCASSSGTAILNTEAFFGQGTRLTVV.

The chain links TRBV6-1 to TRBJ2-2; TRBD2 agrees at 8 bases. The CDR3 has 15 amino acids. Trimming removed 6 bases from V and 3 bases from J; junction bases left unmatched: 6. Germline-derived CDR1 and CDR2 are MNHNS and SASEGT. CDR3 loop: CASSRRGGYTGELFF. CDR3 DNA: TGTGCCAGCAGCCGACGGGGGGGTTACACCGGGGAGCTGTTTTTT.

A few counts support this clone. The rearrangement uses TRBV20-1 and TRBJ1-1; a possible D gene is TRBD1 (5 bases). The CDR3 contains 11 residues. CDR1 is DFQATT and CDR2 is SNEGSKA in the germline V gene (reference sequence). V lost 1 base and J 11 bases, leaving 11 bases between the germline ends. The CDR3 here is CSARAGTSAFF. The DNA of the CDR3 is TGCAGTGCTAGAGCCGGGACTTCGGCTTTCTTT.

The J gene is TRBJ1-2, the V gene TRBV5-1; 10 bases align to TRBD1. The J segment lost 6 bases and the V segment lost 0 bases, leaving 8 bases of the junction unmatched. Germline CDR1 SGHRS, CDR2 YFSETQ. There are 16 residues in the CDR3. The CDR3 DNA is TGCGCCAGCAGCTTGGGATCAGCCGGGACAGGGGATGGCTACACCTTC. It codes for CASSLGSAGTGDGYTF.

J is TRBJ2-6 and V is TRBV5-1; 10 bases are shared with TRBD1. The trim removed 3 bases at V and 0 bases at J, leaving 6 bases unmatched. Germline V CDR1 and CDR2: SGHRS, YFSETQ. The CDR3 is 18 amino acids. The CDR3, as DNA: TGCGCCAGCAGCTCCCTGACAGGGGGCGCCTCTGGGGCCAACGTCCTGACTTTC. It is translated as CASSSLTGGASGANVLTF.

The rearrangement links TRBV29-1 to TRBJ1-2; perhaps TRBD1 as D (5 bases). Germline CDR1 reads SQVTM; CDR2 reads ANQGSEA. This CDR3 has 15 residues. The V end lost 5 bases, the J end lost 0 bases, and 16 bases lay between the germline ends. CDR3 in DNA: TGCAGCGTTCGTTTAGTGGGACTGCCTAACTATGGCTACACCTTC. Protein sequence: CSVRLVGLPNYGYTF.

This clone has just a few counts. The V and J genes are TRBV5-4 and TRBJ2-5; weak D call: TRBD1 (6 bases). V was pared by 5 bases and J by 4 bases, with 12 bases between. Germline CDR1 reads SGHNT; CDR2 reads YYREEE (reference sequence). The CDR3 is 13 residues long. CDR3 sequence: CASSPQQGETQYF. DNA of the CDR3: TGTGCCAGCAGTCCTCAACAGGGAGAGACCCAGTACTTC.

The table lists this clone with a few counts. The CDR3 nucleotides are TGTGCCAGCAGCCAAGTGTATGTTGCCACCTACGAGCAGTACTTC. It codes for CASSQVYVATYEQYF. The chain recombines TRBV4-2 with TRBJ2-7; D unclear. Germline CDR1 reads LGHNA; CDR2 reads YNFKEQ. This CDR3 comprises 15 residues. Trimming removed 1 base at V and 2 bases at J, with 12 bases between.

Note on this clone: In the same sample, other DNA sequences code for this CDR3. J is TRBJ2-5 and V is TRBV9; no clear D. CDR3 length: 13 amino acids. With 4 bases removed from V and 2 bases from J, the gap between germline ends came to 9 bases. Germline V gene data show CDR1 as SGDLS and CDR2 as YYNGEE. The chain's CDR3 is CASSPSAQETQYF. The CDR3 DNA follows: TGTGCCAGCAGCCCATCGGCTCAAGAGACCCAGTACTTC.

The chain uses TRBV19 and TRBJ2-7; no clear D gene. Germline CDR1 is LNHDA and CDR2 is SQIVND (reference sequence). Trimming removed 3 bases at V and 5 bases at J, with 20 bases between. The CDR3 length is 16 residues. The CDR3 here is CASSIGRSVTLDEQYF. CDR3 sequence (DNA): TGTGCCAGTAGTATCGGTAGGTCAGTAACTCTGGACGAGCAGTACTTC.

The V and J genes are TRBV29-1 and TRBJ1-4; D not certain. The CDR3 covers 14 residues. Trimming removed 2 bases at V and 0 bases at J, with 7 bases between. Per the germline V gene, CDR1 is SQVTM and CDR2 is ANQGSEA. Here the CDR3 reads CSVESRTTNEKLFF. In nucleotides, the CDR3 is TGCAGCGTTGAAAGTCGGACAACTAATGAAAAACTGTTTTTT.

V is TRBV28 and J is TRBJ2-3; tentatively, D is TRBD1 or TRBD2 (6 bases each). Trimming cost V 4 bases and J 3 bases, with 20 bases left between them. CDR1 is MDHEN and CDR2 is SYDVKM in the germline V gene. This CDR3 is built from 17 residues. CDR3 nucleotide sequence: TGTGCCAGCAGTTCCCCCGTGAGTGGGGGGCGTACAGATACGCAGTATTTT. It yields the protein CASSSPVSGGRTDTQYF. The full variable domain, in which reference TRBV28 and TRBJ2-3 provide the parts outside the CDR3, is DVKVTQSSRYLVKRTGEKVFLECVQDMDHENMFWYRQDPGLGLRLIYFSYDVKMKEKGDIPEGYSVSREKKERFSLILESASTNQTSMYLCASSSPVSGGRTDTQYFGPGTRLTVL.

This clone was picked up a small number of times. V is TRBV5-6 and J is TRBJ2-4, with D tentatively TRBD1 (6 bases). Trimming stripped 6 bases from V and 7 bases from J, with 17 bases between. Germline CDR1 is SGHDT and CDR2 is YYEEEE. The CDR3 consists of 14 residues. The CDR3 region is CASTLPGQGNIQYF. The DNA for the CDR3 is TGTGCCAGCACCCTACCGGGACAAGGTAACATTCAGTACTTC. The whole variable domain, remainder taken from reference TRBV5-6 and TRBJ2-4, is DAGVTQSPTHLIKTRGQQVTLRCSPKSGHDTVSWYQQALGQGPQFIFQYYEEEERQRGNFPDRFSGHQFPNYSSELNVNALLLGDSALYLCASTLPGQGNIQYFGAGTRLSVL.

This clone was counted between two and nine times. The chain links TRBV29-1 to TRBJ1-1; D call uncertain. V was trimmed by 5 bases and J by 1 base, leaving 11 bases between them. Germline V gives CDR1 SQVTM, CDR2 ANQGSEA. The CDR3 is 13 residues long. CDR3 in amino acids: CSVNYKQNTEAFF. The CDR3 DNA reads as TGCAGCGTTAACTACAAACAGAACACTGAAGCTTTCTTT.

This clone was seen a few times. The junction departs from germline at one end; a sequencing error may be responsible. The genes are TRBV6-1 and TRBJ1-2; a weak D match, TRBD1 (5 bases). The germline V gene has CDR1 MNHNS and CDR2 SASEGT. CDR3 size: 13 residues. The CDR3 spells CAISEARDYGYTF. The DNA for the CDR3 is TGTGCCATCAGTGAAGCCAGGGACTATGGCTACACCTTC.

In this sample, this clone turned up a few times. This chain links TRBV23-1 with TRBJ2-5; TRBD2 agrees at 13 bases. The J call could be wrong; TRBJ2-7 is a better fit for the DNA end. TRBV23-1 is identified as an open reading frame with a role that is uncertain. This CDR3 is built from 19 residues. CDR3 nucleotides: TGCGCCAACAAAGTTGGACAGGGGATGGGACTAGCGGGGCACTACGAGCAGTACTTC. As protein: CANKVGQGMGLAGHYEQYF.

The genes are TRBV11-1 and TRBJ1-1; unclear D gene. Trimming stripped 2 bases from V and 4 bases from J, with 14 bases between. The CDR3 extends over 15 amino acids. Per germline, CDR1 SGHAT and CDR2 FQDESV (reference sequence). CDR3 nucleotide sequence: TGTGCCAGCAGCTTATTAGCGGGCGCAGGCACTGAAGCTTTCTTT. The encoded protein is CASSLLAGAGTEAFF.

The sample holds a few counts of this clone. The chain has TRBV19 and TRBJ2-2, with TRBD2 matching 10 bases. Per the germline V gene, CDR1 is LNHDA and CDR2 is SQIVND (reference sequence). This CDR3 spans 16 amino acids. The V gene end was trimmed by 1 base and the J gene end by 2 bases; junction bases not matched to a gene: 1. As DNA, the CDR3 is TGTGCCAGTAGTATAGGACTAGCGGGTAACACCGGGGAGCTGTTTTTT. Its translation: CASSIGLAGNTGELFF.

This chain links TRBV23-1 with TRBJ1-5; possibly TRBD1 for D (6 bases). TRBV23-1 is sorted into the ORF group, with uncertain function. The CDR3 is made up of 17 amino acids. V lost 2 bases and J 5 bases, leaving 19 bases between the germline ends. In DNA, the CDR3 is TGCGCCAGCAGTCAACAGGGGCGTAAGGGGAAAGATCAGCCCCAGCATTTT. Translated, it gives CASSQQGRKGKDQPQHF.

The V gene is TRBV11-2, the J gene TRBJ2-1; a weak D match, TRBD2 (6 bases). V shed 1 base and J shed 5 bases, with 12 bases lying between them. Germline assignment: CDR1 SGHAT and CDR2 FQNNGV. There are 15 residues in the CDR3. The CDR3 bases are TGTGCCAGCAGCTTAGTACGGGGGATCCACAATGAGCAGTTCTTC. Protein: CASSLVRGIHNEQFF.